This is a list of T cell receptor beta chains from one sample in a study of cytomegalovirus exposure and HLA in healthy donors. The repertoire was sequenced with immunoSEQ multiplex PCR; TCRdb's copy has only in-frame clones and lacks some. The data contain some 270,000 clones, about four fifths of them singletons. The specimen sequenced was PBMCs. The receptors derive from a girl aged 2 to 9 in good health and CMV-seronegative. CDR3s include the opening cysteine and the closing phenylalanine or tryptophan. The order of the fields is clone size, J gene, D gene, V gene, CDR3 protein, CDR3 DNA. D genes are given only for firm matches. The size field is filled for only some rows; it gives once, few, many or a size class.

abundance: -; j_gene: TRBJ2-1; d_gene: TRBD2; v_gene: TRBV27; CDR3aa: CASSPPRSGGSSNYNEQFF; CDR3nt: TGTGCCAGCAGTCCCCCCCGTAGCGGGGGGTCCAGCAATTACAATGAGCAGTTCTTC
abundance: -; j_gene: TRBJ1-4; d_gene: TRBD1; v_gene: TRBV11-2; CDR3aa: CASSFIEGQGATNEKLFF; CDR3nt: TGTGCCAGCAGCTTCATTGAGGGACAGGGGGCAACTAATGAAAAACTGTTTTTT
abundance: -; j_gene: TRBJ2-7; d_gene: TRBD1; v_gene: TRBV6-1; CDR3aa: CASSRTGESSYEQYF; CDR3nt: TGTGCCAGCAGCAGGACAGGCGAGAGCTCCTACGAGCAGTACTTC
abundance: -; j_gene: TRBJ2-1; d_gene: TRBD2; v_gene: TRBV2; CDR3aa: CASSEATSSYNEQFF; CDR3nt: TGTGCCAGCAGTGAAGCGACTAGCAGCTACAATGAGCAGTTCTTC
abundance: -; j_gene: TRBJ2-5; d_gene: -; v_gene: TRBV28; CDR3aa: CASSYWGLWETQYF; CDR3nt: TGTGCCAGCAGCTACTGGGGGCTATGGGAGACCCAGTACTTC
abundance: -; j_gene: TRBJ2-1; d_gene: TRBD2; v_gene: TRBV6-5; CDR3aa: CASSYGTSGTNEQFF; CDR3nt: TGTGCCAGCAGTTATGGGACTAGCGGGACAAATGAGCAGTTCTTC
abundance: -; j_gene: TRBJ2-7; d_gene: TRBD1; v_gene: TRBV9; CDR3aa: CASSVARGRGPPYEQYF; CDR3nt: TGTGCCAGCAGCGTAGCCAGGGGTAGGGGGCCACCCTACGAGCAGTACTTC
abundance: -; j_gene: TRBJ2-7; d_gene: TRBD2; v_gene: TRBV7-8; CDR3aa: CASSPTGGRLYEQYF; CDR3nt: TGTGCCAGCAGCCCGACGGGGGGACGCCTCTACGAGCAGTACTTC
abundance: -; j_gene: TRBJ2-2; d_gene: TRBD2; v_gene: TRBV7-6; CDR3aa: CASSFTGAGGGTGELFF; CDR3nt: TGTGCCAGCAGCTTTACCGGCGCGGGGGGCGGCACCGGGGAGCTGTTTTTT
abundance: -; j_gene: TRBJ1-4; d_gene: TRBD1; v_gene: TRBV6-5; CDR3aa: CASSISTGGGEKLFF; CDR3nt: TGTGCCAGCAGTATTTCGACAGGGGGCGGTGAAAAACTGTTTTTT
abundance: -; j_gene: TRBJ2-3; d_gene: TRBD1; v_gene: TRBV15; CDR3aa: CATSRDPGQGEDTQYF; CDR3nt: TGTGCCACCAGCAGAGATCCCGGACAGGGAGAAGATACGCAGTATTTT
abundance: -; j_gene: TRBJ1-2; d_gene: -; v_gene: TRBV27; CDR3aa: CASSPLHRATNGYTF; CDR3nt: TGTGCCAGCAGCCCCCTGCACAGGGCGACCAATGGCTACACCTTC
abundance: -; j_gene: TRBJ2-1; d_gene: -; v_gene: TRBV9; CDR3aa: CASSVEGLPYNEQFF; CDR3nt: TGTGCCAGCAGCGTAGAGGGGCTCCCGTACAATGAGCAGTTCTTC
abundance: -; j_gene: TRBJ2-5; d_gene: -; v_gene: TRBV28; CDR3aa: CASSFGREETQYF; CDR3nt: TGTGCCAGCAGTTTCGGCAGGGAAGAGACCCAGTACTTC
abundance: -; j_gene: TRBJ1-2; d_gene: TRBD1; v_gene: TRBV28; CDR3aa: CASTLTGVLNGYTF; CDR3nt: TGTGCCAGCACTCTAACAGGGGTACTAAATGGCTACACCTTC
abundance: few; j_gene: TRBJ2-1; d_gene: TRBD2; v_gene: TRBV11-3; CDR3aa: CASSLALAGYNEQFF; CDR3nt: TGTGCCAGCAGCTTAGCGCTAGCGGGGTACAATGAGCAGTTCTTC
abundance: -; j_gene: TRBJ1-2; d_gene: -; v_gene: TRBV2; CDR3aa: CASTLGGFSYTF; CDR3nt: TGTGCCAGCACCCTGGGGGGTTTTAGCTACACCTTC
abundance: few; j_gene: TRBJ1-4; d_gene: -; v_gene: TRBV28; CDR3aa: CASSTQSKQSNEKLFF; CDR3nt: TGTGCCAGCAGCACACAGTCGAAACAGTCCAATGAAAAACTGTTTTTT
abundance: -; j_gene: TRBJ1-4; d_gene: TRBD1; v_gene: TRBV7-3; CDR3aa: CASSIRGRGEKLFF; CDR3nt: TGTGCCAGCAGCATTAGGGGGCGGGGTGAAAAACTGTTTTTT
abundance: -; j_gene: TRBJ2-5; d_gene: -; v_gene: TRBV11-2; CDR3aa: CASSLTAGVQETQYF; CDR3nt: TGTGCCAGCAGCCTCACGGCAGGGGTCCAAGAGACCCAGTACTTC
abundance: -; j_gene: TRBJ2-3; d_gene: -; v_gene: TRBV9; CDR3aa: CASSVAGASTDTQYF; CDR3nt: TGTGCCAGCAGCGTAGCGGGAGCTAGCACAGATACGCAGTATTTT
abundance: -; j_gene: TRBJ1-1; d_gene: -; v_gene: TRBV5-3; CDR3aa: CARKRGFKGPSATEAFF; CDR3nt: TGTGCCAGAAAACGGGGGTTCAAGGGGCCCTCGGCGACTGAAGCTTTCTTT
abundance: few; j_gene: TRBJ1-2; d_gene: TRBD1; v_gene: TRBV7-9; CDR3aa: CSSSLKLTGGDDYGYTF; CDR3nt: TGTTCCAGCAGCTTAAAACTTACAGGGGGCGACGACTATGGCTACACCTTC
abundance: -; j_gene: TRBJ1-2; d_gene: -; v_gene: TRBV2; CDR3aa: CASRAQVNYGYTF; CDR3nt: TGTGCCAGCAGGGCCCAGGTAAACTATGGCTACACCTTC
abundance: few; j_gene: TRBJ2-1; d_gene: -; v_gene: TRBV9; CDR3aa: CASSPQAGLRDSYNEQFF; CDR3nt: TGTGCCAGCAGCCCTCAGGCGGGGCTGCGGGACTCCTACAATGAGCAGTTCTTC
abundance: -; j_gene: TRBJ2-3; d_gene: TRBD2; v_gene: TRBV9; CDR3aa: CASSASGGSPDTQYF; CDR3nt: TGTGCCAGCAGCGCCAGCGGGGGAAGCCCAGATACGCAGTATTTT